This T cell receptor beta chain was sequenced for a study of immune evolution from preneoplasia to lung adenocarcinoma. Per the germline V gene, CDR1 is SGHDN and CDR2 is FVKESK. This CDR3 spans 13 amino acids. V was shortened by 0 bases and J by 8 bases, with 11 bases between the two germline ends. Only in-frame clones appear in the TCRdb table, and some are missing; sequencing was by immunoSEQ multiplex PCR. Seen here are fewer than 7,000 clones, less than 85% observed once, and the top ten hold roughly 12%. The source is a person aged 65 to 79 with lung adenocarcinoma. The sample consisted of FFPE minimally invasive lung adenocarcinoma tissue. The chain joins TRBV14 to TRBJ2-7; D remains unclear. This CDR3 is CASSQERLSQQYF. The CDR3 DNA sequence: TGTGCCAGCAGCCAAGAAAGGTTAAGTCAGCAGTACTTC.